The 30 T cell receptor beta chains presented below share a single source sample, sequenced in a study of T cells after yellow fever vaccination. One entry per CDR3 protein, called by TCRdb with MiXCR from the 5' RACE reads. The data show 280,000 or so distinct CDR3 sequences, 8.7% seen once. The source material was CD4+ T cells sorted from PBMCs, sampled 5 days after the yellow fever booster vaccination. Source of these receptors: a man younger than 35 who received the YFV17D yellow fever vaccine.

This clonotype was detected only a few times. This chain uses TRBV6-2 or TRBV6-3 with TRBJ1-2, with 8 nucleotides matching TRBD1. This CDR3 region has 14 residues. Germline loops: CDR1 MNHEY, CDR2 SVGEGT. The ends lost 6 bases at V and 3 bases at J; junction bases unmatched: 6. The CDR3 DNA sequence: TGTGCCAGCAGAATGACAGGGGCTGACTATGGCTACACCTTC. It encodes CASRMTGADYGYTF.

A few counts support this clonotype. The chain carries TRBV4-1 and TRBJ2-1; 9 bases agree with TRBD2. The CDR3 has 15 amino acids. Trimming cost V 8 bases and J 7 bases; bases outside gene matches: 12. Germline V gives CDR1 MGHRA, CDR2 YSYEKL. The CDR3 region has the DNA TGCGCCAGCGGAATAACCGGGACTAGCCTTAATGAGCAGTTCTTC. Its protein is CASGITGTSLNEQFF.

V and J are TRBV5-5 and TRBJ1-5, with D hard to call. The V end lost 3 bases, the J end lost 3 bases, and 10 bases lay between the germline ends. CDR1 is SGHKS, CDR2 YYEKEE, per germline (reference sequence). This CDR3 spans 14 amino acids. The CDR3, as DNA: TGTGCCAGCAGCTCCCGAGGGATCAATCAGCCCCAGCATTTT. Translated: CASSSRGINQPQHF.

In its sample, this clonotype was seen many times. This chain uses TRBV4-2 with TRBJ2-5, with TRBD1 matching 11 bases. The J segment lost 2 bases and the V segment lost 1 base, leaving 6 bases of the junction unmatched. Germline V gene sequence: CDR1 LGHNA, CDR2 YNFKEQ. CDR3 length: 17 residues. The CDR3 sequence: CASSQGIGTGGQETQYF. CDR3 nucleotides: TGTGCCAGCAGCCAAGGCATAGGGACAGGGGGTCAAGAGACCCAGTACTTC.

In DNA form, the CDR3 reads TGTGCCAGCAGCGCTTACAGAACCGGGGAGCTGTTTTTT. The encoded protein is CASSAYRTGELFF. The J gene is TRBJ2-2, the V gene TRBV5-4; D is unclear. Trimming removed 4 bases from V and 5 bases from J, with 9 bases in between. CDR1 and CDR2 (germline): SGHNT, YYREEE (reference sequence). The CDR3 sequence is 13 residues long.

This clonotype was counted only a few times. V gene TRBV7-9 combines with J gene TRBJ1-6, with 9 bases identical to TRBD1. Germline V gene sequence: CDR1 SEHNR, CDR2 FQNEAQ (reference sequence). J was trimmed by 13 bases and V by 8 bases; bases with no gene match: 18. The CDR3 is 16 residues long. The CDR3 bases are TGTGCCAGCTCGCCCGGGGGGACAGGGTGGACGGGTCCCCTCCACTTT. Translating gives CASSPGGTGWTGPLHF.

This clonotype was picked up a small number of times. The chain uses TRBV6-5 and TRBJ1-5, with a possible D match to TRBD1 (5 bases). V was cut by 6 bases and J by 3 bases, with 12 bases left in between. Germline lookup yields CDR1 MNHEY and CDR2 SVGAGI. The CDR3 consists of 14 residues. CDR3 loop: CASRKGHTNQPQHF. In nucleotides, the CDR3 is TGTGCCAGCAGAAAAGGACACACCAATCAGCCCCAGCATTTT.

This clonotype was seen a handful of times. This chain connects TRBV6-2 or TRBV6-3 to TRBJ1-5, with 10 bases that match TRBD1. The CDR3 consists of 13 residues. CDR1 and CDR2 from the germline V gene are MNHEY and SVGEGT. V was clipped by 6 bases and J by 8 bases; unmatched bases: 4. CDR3 sequence reads: CASSPDRGEPQHF. The CDR3, as DNA: TGTGCCAGCAGCCCGGACAGGGGGGAGCCCCAGCATTTT.

The chain joins TRBV18 to TRBJ2-3; no firm D call. V was pared by 3 bases and J by 2 bases, with 12 bases between. Germline CDR1 KGHSH, CDR2 LQKENI. The CDR3 covers 15 residues. CDR3 in DNA: TGTGCCAGCTCACCGTTGACGGGTATCACAGATACGCAGTATTTT. Translated: CASSPLTGITDTQYF. Drawing the rest from reference TRBV18 and TRBJ2-3, the complete variable domain is NAGVMQNPRHLVRRRGQEARLRCSPMKGHSHVYWYRQLPEEGLKFMVYLQKENIIDESGMPKERFSAEFPKEGPSILRIQQVVRGDSAAYFCASSPLTGITDTQYFGPGTRLTVL.

This clonotype was picked up a small number of times. The V gene is TRBV12-2, the J gene TRBJ2-5; the table names TRBD1, a call not compared with the DNA. TRBV12-2 constitutes a pseudogene. The CDR3 sequence is 13 residues long. CDR3 sequence (DNA): TGTGCAAGTCGGGCCCGGACGGGAAAGACCCAGTACTTC. This translates into CASRARTGKTQYF.

This clonotype has ten or more counts. This rearrangement joins TRBV24-1 to TRBJ2-7; no reliable D call. The CDR3 contains 14 residues. Germline values: CDR1 KGHDR, CDR2 SFDVKD. The V end was cut by 5 bases, the J end by 9 bases, with 19 bases between. CDR3 protein: CATSGPLHARWQYF. The CDR3 region has the DNA TGTGCCACCAGTGGACCACTCCATGCTCGATGGCAGTACTTC.

V usage is TRBV18 and J usage is TRBJ2-7; 8 bases are shared with TRBD2. From germline, CDR1 is KGHSH and CDR2 LQKENI. CDR3 length: 15 amino acids. Trimming removed 2 bases from V and 7 bases from J; junction bases left unmatched: 10. The CDR3 bases are TGTGCCAGCTCACCATCGGGGGGGCAGAGGAGGGAGCAGTACGTC. It encodes CASSPSGGQRREQYV.

CDR3 in DNA: TGTGCCACCAGCAGAGATCCGGTCGCTGGAAACACCATATATTTT. Translating gives CATSRDPVAGNTIYF. This chain uses TRBV15 with TRBJ1-3; no reliable D call. Looked up from germline, CDR1 is LNHNV and CDR2 is YYDKDF (reference sequence). Trimming took off 0 bases at V and 2 bases at J, with 8 bases between the two ends. The CDR3 is 15 amino acids.

This clonotype was observed many times. The CDR3 bases are TGTGCCAGCTCACTCACATTCGGGGGGCCGACTTTTGAGCAGTTCTTC. This sequence encodes CASSLTFGGPTFEQFF. The gene calls are TRBV18 and TRBJ2-1; D is perhaps TRBD2 (7 bases). The CDR3 spans 16 residues. CDR1 and CDR2 from the germline V gene are KGHSH and LQKENI. With 4 bases removed from V and 9 bases from J, the gap between germline ends came to 22 bases.

This sequence joins TRBV6-1 and TRBJ1-5; no clear D. The CDR3 runs to 15 residues. V was cut by 5 bases and J by 0 bases, with 11 bases left in between. Germline V gene sequence: CDR1 MNHNS, CDR2 SASEGT. The CDR3 DNA reads TGTGCCAGCAGTTTGGGGTGGTCTAGCAATCAGCCCCAGCATTTT. It yields the protein CASSLGWSSNQPQHF.

In this sample, this clonotype turned up a few times. This chain links TRBV5-6 with TRBJ2-3; 7 nucleotides match TRBD1. V shed 1 base and J 2 bases; nucleotides not matched to a gene: 7. This CDR3 region has 16 residues. CDR1 and CDR2 from the germline V gene are SGHDT and YYEEEE. The CDR3 loop reads CASSLTWDRLTDTQYF. Here the CDR3 DNA reads TGTGCCAGCAGCTTGACCTGGGACAGACTCACAGATACGCAGTATTTT.

In this sample, this clonotype turned up a few times. The chain combines TRBV19 with TRBJ1-4; 8 bases are shared with TRBD1. Germline-derived CDR1 and CDR2 are LNHDA and SQIVND (reference sequence). This CDR3 has 17 residues. Trimming took 4 bases from V and 13 from J; bases not matched to a gene: 20. The CDR3: CASSKLTGVRPSGGLFF. In nucleotides, the CDR3 is TGTGCCAGTAGTAAACTGACAGGGGTCAGACCTTCCGGGGGACTGTTTTTT.

The sample holds a few counts of this clonotype. The genes are TRBV2 and TRBJ1-4; 9 bases match TRBD1. The CDR3 extends over 14 amino acids. Germline V gene data show CDR1 as SNHLY and CDR2 as FYNNEI. The J segment lost 6 bases and the V segment lost 7 bases, leaving 6 bases of the junction unmatched. This chain's CDR3 is CASTGQGGYEKLFF. The CDR3 DNA sequence: TGTGCCAGCACGGGACAGGGTGGCTATGAAAAACTGTTTTTT.

This clonotype was seen only a few times. J is TRBJ1-2 and V is TRBV28; a possible D gene is TRBD1 (5 bases). Trimming pared 2 bases from V and 5 bases from J, leaving 12 bases between. Germline CDR1 and CDR2: MDHEN and SYDVKM. The CDR3 contains 14 residues. CDR3: CASSLRTWGYGYTF. The CDR3 DNA reads TGTGCCAGCAGTTTACGCACCTGGGGGTATGGCTACACCTTC.

This clonotype was picked up a small number of times. The V gene is TRBV20-1, the J gene TRBJ2-3; D may be TRBD1 (6 bases). Between the trimmed V and J ends, which lost 4 bases and 1 base, there was a span of 12 bases. The CDR3 spans 14 residues. Germline assignment: CDR1 DFQATT and CDR2 SNEGSKA (reference sequence). CDR3 DNA sequence: TGCAGTGCTACAGGGGTTTGGGGCACAGATACGCAGTATTTT. Residues: CSATGVWGTDTQYF.

This clonotype appeared many times. The genes are TRBV20-1 and TRBJ1-5; 7 nucleotides match TRBD1. The CDR3 runs 13 residues. V lost 3 bases and J lost 4; bases outside the gene matches: 3. From germline, CDR1 is DFQATT and CDR2 SNEGSKA (reference sequence). This CDR3 reads CSARGTVNQPQHF. CDR3 in DNA: TGCAGTGCTAGGGGGACAGTTAATCAGCCCCAGCATTTT.

This clonotype occurred a few times. The rearrangement links TRBV6-5 to TRBJ2-1; the D is unclear. The CDR3 sequence is 14 residues long. Germline V gene lookup returns CDR1 MNHEY and CDR2 SVGAGI. Trimming pared 2 bases from V and 9 bases from J, leaving 14 bases between. The chain's CDR3 is CASSYLRLLGEQFF. Here the CDR3 DNA reads TGTGCCAGCAGTTACCTGAGGCTGCTCGGTGAGCAGTTCTTC.

The chain joins TRBV4-2 to TRBJ2-1; D is possibly TRBD2 (6 bases). The V and J ends lost 7 bases and 3 bases respectively, with 16 bases between them. Germline CDR1 reads LGHNA; CDR2 reads YNFKEQ. This CDR3 is 15 amino acids long. CDR3 loop: CASTMRGEGYNEQFF. In DNA form, the CDR3 reads TGTGCCAGCACCATGCGGGGAGAGGGCTACAATGAGCAGTTCTTC.

This clonotype was counted between two and nine times. The rearrangement joins TRBV25-1 to TRBJ2-7; 11 bases are a match to TRBD1. The CDR3 has 15 residues. V was pared by 5 bases and J by 6 bases, with 9 bases of the junction left unmatched. CDR1 is MGHDK, CDR2 SYGVNS, per germline. CDR3 in amino acids: CASSLPGQGVGEQYF. The CDR3 nucleotides read TGTGCCAGCAGTCTACCGGGACAGGGGGTGGGCGAGCAGTACTTC.

This clonotype was counted at least ten times. The chain is built from TRBV27 and TRBJ1-6, with D possibly TRBD1 on 5 matching bases. The CDR3 is 14 amino acids. CDR1 MNHEY and CDR2 SMNVEV come from the germline V gene (reference sequence). Trimming stripped 6 bases from V and 7 bases from J, with 13 bases between. CDR3 nucleotides: TGTGCCAGCAGGAGGGGACGGGCAAATTCACCCCTCCACTTT. Its translation: CASRRGRANSPLHF.

There are many counts of this clonotype. This chain connects TRBV2 to TRBJ2-7, with a tentative D call TRBD2 (5 bases). The length of the CDR3 is 10 residues. Deletions cut 8 bases from V and 3 bases from J, with 5 bases between. The germline V gene has CDR1 SNHLY and CDR2 FYNNEI. CDR3 DNA sequence: TGTGCCAGCGGAGGCTACGAGCAGTACTTC. Translated: CASGGYEQYF. Complete variable domain (other parts from reference TRBV2 and TRBJ2-7): EPEVTQTPSHQVTQMGQEVILRCVPISNHLYFYWYRQILGQKVEFLVSFYNNEISEKSEIFDDQFSVERPDGSNFTLKIRSTKLEDSAMYFCASGGYEQYFGPGTRLTVT.

This clonotype was picked up many times. V gene TRBV2 combines with J gene TRBJ2-3; 7 nucleotides line up with TRBD2. The CDR3 consists of 14 residues. J gave up 3 bases and V 3 bases, and 3 bases lay outside the gene matches. CDR1 and CDR2 (germline): SNHLY, FYNNEI. CDR3: CASSELAATDTQYF. As DNA, the CDR3 is TGTGCCAGCAGTGAGCTAGCGGCGACAGATACGCAGTATTTT.

The chain employs TRBV12-3 or TRBV12-4 and TRBJ2-3; D perhaps matches TRBD1 (6 bases). V shed 5 bases and J shed 2 bases, with 14 bases lying between them. This CDR3 spans 15 amino acids. CDR3 sequence: CASSSRDTYTDTQYF. CDR3 in DNA: TGTGCCAGCAGTAGCCGGGACACTTACACAGATACGCAGTATTTT.

This clonotype occurred many times. J is TRBJ1-2 and V is TRBV7-2; D is possibly TRBD1 (5 bases). CDR3 length: 13 residues. The V and J ends lost 5 bases and 2 bases respectively, with 9 bases between them. The germline CDR1 and CDR2 sequences are SGHTA and FQGNSA. CDR3 bases: TGTGCCAGCAGCCTGGGACGGAACTATGGCTACACCTTC. Translating it yields CASSLGRNYGYTF.

The sample holds many counts of this clonotype. The chain carries TRBV5-1 and TRBJ2-5; 10 positions match TRBD1. The germline CDR1 and CDR2 sequences are SGHRS and YFSETQ. Trimming cost V 2 bases and J 5 bases; bases outside gene matches: 6. The CDR3 contains 15 residues. Written as DNA, the CDR3 is TGCGCCAGCAGCTTCGGGACAGGGGTTTACGAGACCCAGTACTTC. This encodes CASSFGTGVYETQYF.